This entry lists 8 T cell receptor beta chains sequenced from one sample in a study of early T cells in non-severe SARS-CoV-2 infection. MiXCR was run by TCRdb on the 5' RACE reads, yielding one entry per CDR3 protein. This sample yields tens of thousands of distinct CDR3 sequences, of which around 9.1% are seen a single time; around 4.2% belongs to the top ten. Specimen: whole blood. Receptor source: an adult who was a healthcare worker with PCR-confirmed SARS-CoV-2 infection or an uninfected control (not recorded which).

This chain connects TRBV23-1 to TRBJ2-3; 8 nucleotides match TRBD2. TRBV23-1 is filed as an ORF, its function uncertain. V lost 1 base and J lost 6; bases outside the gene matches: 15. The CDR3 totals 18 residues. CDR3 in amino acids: CASSQFLATSESLDTQYF. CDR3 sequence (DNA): TGCGCCAGCAGTCAATTTTTGGCGACTAGCGAATCTTTGGATACGCAGTATTTT.

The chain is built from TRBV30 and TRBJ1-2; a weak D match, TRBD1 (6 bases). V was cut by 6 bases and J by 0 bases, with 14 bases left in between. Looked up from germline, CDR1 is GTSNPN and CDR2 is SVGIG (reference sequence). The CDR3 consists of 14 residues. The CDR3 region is CACTTGSANYGYTF. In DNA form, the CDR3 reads TGTGCCTGTACAACAGGGTCAGCTAACTATGGCTACACCTTC.

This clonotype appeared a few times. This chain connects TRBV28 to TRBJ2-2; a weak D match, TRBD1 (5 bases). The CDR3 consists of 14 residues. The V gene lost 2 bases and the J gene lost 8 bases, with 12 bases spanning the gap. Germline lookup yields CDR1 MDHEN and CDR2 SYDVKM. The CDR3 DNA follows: TGTGCCAGCAGTTTACGACAGCCCGAGGGGGAGCTGTTTTTT. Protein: CASSLRQPEGELFF.

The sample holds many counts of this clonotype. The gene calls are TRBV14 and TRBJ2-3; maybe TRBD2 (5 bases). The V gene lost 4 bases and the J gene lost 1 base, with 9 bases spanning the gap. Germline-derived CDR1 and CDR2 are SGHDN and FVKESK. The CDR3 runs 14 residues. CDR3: CASSLGSGTDTQYF. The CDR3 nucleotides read TGTGCCAGCAGCCTCGGTAGCGGCACAGATACGCAGTATTTT.

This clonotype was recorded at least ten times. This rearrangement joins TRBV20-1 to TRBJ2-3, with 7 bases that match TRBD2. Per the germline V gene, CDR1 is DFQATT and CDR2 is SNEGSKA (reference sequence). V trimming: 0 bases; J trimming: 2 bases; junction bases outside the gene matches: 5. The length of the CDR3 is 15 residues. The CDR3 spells CSARDGGDPTDTQYF. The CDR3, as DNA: TGCAGTGCTAGAGATGGGGGGGACCCCACAGATACGCAGTATTTT.

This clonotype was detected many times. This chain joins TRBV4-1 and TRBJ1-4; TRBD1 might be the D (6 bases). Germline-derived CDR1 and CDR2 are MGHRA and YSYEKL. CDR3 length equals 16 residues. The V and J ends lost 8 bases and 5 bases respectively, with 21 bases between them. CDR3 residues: CASVRTTGQQNEKLFF. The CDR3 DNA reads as TGCGCCAGCGTCCGGACTACCGGACAGCAGAATGAAAAACTGTTTTTT.

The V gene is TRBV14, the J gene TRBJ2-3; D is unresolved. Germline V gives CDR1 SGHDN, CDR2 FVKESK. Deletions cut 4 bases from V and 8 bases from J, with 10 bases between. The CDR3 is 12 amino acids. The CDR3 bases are TGTGCCAGCAGCCGCGATTGGGGTACGCAGTATTTT. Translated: CASSRDWGTQYF.

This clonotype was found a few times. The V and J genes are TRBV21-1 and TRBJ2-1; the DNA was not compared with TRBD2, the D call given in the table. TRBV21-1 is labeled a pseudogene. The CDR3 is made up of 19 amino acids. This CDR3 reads CASSNRTSGPINFYNEQFF. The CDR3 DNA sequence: TGTGCCAGCAGCAACCGGACTAGCGGGCCGATAAATTTCTACAATGAGCAGTTCTTC.